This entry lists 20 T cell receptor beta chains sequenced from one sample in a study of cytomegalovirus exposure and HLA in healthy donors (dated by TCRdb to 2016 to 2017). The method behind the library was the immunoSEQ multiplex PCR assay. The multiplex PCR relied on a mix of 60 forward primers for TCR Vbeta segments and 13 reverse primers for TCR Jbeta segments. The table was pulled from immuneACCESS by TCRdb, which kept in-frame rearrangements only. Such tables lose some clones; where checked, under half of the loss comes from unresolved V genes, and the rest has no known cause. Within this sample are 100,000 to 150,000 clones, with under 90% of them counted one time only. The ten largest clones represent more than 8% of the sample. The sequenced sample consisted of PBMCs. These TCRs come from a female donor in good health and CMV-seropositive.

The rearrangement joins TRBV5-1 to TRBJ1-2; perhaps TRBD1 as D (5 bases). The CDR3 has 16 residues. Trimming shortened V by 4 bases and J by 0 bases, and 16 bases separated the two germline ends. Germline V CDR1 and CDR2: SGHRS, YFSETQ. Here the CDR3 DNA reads TGCGCCAGCAGCCGCGATCCAGGGATGGCTAACTATGGCTACACCTTC. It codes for CASSRDPGMANYGYTF.

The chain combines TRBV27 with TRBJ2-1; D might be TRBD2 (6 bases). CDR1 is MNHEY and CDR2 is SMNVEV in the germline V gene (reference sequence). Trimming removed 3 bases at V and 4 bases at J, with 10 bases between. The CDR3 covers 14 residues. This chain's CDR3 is CASSFSGRYNEQFF. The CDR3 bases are TGTGCCAGCAGTTTCAGCGGGCGATACAATGAGCAGTTCTTC.

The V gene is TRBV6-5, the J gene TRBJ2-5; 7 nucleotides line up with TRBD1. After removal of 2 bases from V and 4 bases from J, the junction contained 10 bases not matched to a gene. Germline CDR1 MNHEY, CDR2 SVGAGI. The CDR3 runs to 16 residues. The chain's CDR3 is CASSYGQGVGVETQYF. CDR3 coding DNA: TGTGCCAGCAGTTACGGGCAGGGGGTAGGTGTAGAGACCCAGTACTTC.

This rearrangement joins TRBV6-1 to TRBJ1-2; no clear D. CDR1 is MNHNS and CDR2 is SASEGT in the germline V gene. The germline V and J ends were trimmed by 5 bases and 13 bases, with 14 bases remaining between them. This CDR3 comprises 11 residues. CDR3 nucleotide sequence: TGTGCCAGCAGTACCCGAGGGCTAGGCACCTTC. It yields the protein CASSTRGLGTF.

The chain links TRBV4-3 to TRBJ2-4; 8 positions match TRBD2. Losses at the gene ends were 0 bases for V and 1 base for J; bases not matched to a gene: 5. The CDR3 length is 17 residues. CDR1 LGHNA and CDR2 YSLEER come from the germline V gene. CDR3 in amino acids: CASSQDPGGVAKNIQYF. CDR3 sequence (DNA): TGCGCCAGCAGCCAAGATCCGGGAGGGGTGGCCAAAAACATTCAGTACTTC.

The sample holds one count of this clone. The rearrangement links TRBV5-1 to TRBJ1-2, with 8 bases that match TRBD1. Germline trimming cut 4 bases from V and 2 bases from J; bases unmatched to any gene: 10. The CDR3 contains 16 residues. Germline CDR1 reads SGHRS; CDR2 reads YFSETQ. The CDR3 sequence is CASSPRTGPSNYGYTF. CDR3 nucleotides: TGCGCCAGCAGCCCCCGGACAGGGCCGTCGAACTATGGCTACACCTTC.

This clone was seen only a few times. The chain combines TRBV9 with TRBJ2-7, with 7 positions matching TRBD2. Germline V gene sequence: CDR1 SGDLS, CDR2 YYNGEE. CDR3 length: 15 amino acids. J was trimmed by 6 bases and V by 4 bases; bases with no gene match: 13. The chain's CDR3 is CASSPGGREGSEQYF. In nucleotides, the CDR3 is TGTGCCAGCAGCCCCGGCGGAAGGGAGGGCTCCGAGCAGTACTTC.

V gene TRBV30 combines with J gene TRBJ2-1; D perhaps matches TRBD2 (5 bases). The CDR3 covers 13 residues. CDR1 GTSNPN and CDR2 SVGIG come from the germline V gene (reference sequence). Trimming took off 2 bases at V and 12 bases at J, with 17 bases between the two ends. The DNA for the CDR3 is TGTGCCTGGAGTACAGTACTAGTCCTCGCGCAGTTCTTC. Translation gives CAWSTVLVLAQFF.

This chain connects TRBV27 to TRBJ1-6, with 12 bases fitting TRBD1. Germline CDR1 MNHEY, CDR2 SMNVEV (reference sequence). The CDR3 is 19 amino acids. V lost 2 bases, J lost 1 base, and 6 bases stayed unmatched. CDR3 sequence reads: CASSLKGGQGASYNSPLHF. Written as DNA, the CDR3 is TGTGCCAGCAGTTTAAAGGGGGGACAGGGGGCTTCCTATAATTCACCCCTCCACTTT.

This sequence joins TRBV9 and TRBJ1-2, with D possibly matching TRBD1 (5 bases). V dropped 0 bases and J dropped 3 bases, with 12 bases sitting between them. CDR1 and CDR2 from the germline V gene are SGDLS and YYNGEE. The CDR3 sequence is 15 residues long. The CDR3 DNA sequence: TGTGCCAGCAGCGTAGTGGGCAGGGCTGACTATGGCTACACCTTC. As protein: CASSVVGRADYGYTF.

The chain's CDR3 is CASSLSGGVQDTQYF. The CDR3 DNA sequence: TGCGCCAGCAGCCTTAGCGGGGGGGTGCAAGATACGCAGTATTTT. The V gene is TRBV5-1, the J gene TRBJ2-3, with 11 bases matching TRBD2. J gave up 5 bases and V 4 bases, and 6 bases lay outside the gene matches. From germline, CDR1 is SGHRS and CDR2 YFSETQ. This CDR3 has 15 amino acids.

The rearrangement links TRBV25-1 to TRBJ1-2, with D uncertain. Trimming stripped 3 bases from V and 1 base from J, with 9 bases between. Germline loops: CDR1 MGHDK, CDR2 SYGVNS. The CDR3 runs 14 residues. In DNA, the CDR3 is TGTGCCAGCAGTGATGACCGGGGTAACTATGGCTACACCTTC. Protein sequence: CASSDDRGNYGYTF.

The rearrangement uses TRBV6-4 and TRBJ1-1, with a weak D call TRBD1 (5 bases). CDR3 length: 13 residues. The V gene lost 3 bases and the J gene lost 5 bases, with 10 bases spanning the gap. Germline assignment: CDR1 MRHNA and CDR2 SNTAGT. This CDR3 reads CASSEQAGTEAFF. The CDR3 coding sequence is TGTGCCAGCAGTGAACAGGCGGGGACTGAAGCTTTCTTT.

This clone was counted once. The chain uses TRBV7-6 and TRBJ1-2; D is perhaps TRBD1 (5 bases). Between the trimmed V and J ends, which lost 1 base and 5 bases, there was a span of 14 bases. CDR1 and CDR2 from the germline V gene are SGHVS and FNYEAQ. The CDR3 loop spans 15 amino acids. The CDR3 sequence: CASSLGAGKRYGYTF. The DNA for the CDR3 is TGTGCCAGCAGCTTAGGGGCAGGGAAGAGGTATGGCTACACCTTC.

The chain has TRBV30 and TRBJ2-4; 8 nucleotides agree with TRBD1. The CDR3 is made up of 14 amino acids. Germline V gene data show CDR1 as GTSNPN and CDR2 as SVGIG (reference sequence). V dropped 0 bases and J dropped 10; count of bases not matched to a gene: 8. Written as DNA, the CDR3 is TGTGCCTGGAGTGTGGAACAGGGGGGTCAAATTCAGTACTTC. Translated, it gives CAWSVEQGGQIQYF. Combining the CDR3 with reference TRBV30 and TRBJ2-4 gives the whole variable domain SQTIHQWPATLVQPVGSPLSLECTVEGTSNPNLYWYRQAAGRGLQLLFYSVGIGQISSEVPQNLSASRPQDRQFILSSKKLLLSDSGFYLCAWSVEQGGQIQYFGAGTRLSVL.

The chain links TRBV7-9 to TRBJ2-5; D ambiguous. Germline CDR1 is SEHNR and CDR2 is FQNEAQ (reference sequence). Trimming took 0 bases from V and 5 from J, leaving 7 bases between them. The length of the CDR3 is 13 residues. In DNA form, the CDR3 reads TGTGCCAGCAGCTTAGCTAGTATGGAGACCCAGTACTTC. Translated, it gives CASSLASMETQYF.

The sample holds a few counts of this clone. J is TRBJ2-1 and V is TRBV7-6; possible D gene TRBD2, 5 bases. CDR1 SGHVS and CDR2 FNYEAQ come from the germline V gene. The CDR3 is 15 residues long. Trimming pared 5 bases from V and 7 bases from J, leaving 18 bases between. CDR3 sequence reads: CASSPEPRVRNEQFF. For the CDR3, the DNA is TGTGCCAGCAGCCCAGAACCGAGGGTTCGGAATGAGCAGTTCTTC.

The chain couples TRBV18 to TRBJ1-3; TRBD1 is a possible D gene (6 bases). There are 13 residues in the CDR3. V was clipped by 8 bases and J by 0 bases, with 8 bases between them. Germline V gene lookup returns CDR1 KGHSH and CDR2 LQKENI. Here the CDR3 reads CASKGGSGNTIYF. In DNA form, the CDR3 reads TGTGCCAGCAAAGGGGGCTCTGGAAACACCATATATTTT.

The CDR3 sequence: CASGLSQGENTEAFF. As DNA, the CDR3 is TGTGCTAGTGGGCTATCTCAGGGGGAGAACACTGAAGCTTTCTTT. The chain has TRBV12-5 and TRBJ1-1, with TRBD1 identical over 7 bases. CDR1 is LGHNT and CDR2 is FRNRAP in the germline V gene. The ends lost 6 bases at V and 1 base at J; junction bases unmatched: 8. The length of the CDR3 is 15 residues.

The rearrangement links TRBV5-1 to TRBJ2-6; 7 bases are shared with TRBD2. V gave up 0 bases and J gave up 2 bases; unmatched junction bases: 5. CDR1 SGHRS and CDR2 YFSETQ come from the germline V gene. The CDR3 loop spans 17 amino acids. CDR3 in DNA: TGCGCCAGCAGCTTGGTGGGGGGGGGAGCTGGGGCCAACGTCCTGACTTTC. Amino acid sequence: CASSLVGGGAGANVLTF.